Presented here are 11 T cell receptor beta chains from one specimen sequenced in a study of CD8+ T cells in alopecia areata. Extraction and reverse transcription of RNA yielded cDNA as the sequencing template. Assay: immunoSEQ multiplex PCR; the TCRdb copy retains only in-frame clones and omits some. Of about 150,000 clones listed, around half are singletons. Sequencing was performed on CD8+ T cells sorted from blood, taken at week 0. Source of these receptors: a human donor with alopecia areata.

The rearrangement uses TRBV29-1 and TRBJ2-3, with TRBD1 identical over 10 bases. The V gene end was trimmed by 6 bases and the J gene end by 2 bases; junction bases not matched to a gene: 8. Germline CDR1 SQVTM, CDR2 ANQGSEA. There are 15 residues in the CDR3. CDR3: CSVEDRGIITDTQYF. CDR3 DNA: TGCAGCGTAGAGGACAGGGGGATAATCACAGATACGCAGTATTTT.

The rearrangement links TRBV30 to TRBJ1-2; D call uncertain. The CDR3 runs 14 residues. Trimming removed 3 bases at V and 2 bases at J, with 13 bases between. CDR1 GTSNPN and CDR2 SVGIG come from the germline V gene (reference sequence). The CDR3 loop is CAWRLDGINYGYTF. For the CDR3, the DNA is TGTGCCTGGAGATTGGACGGAATAAACTATGGCTACACCTTC. The variable domain in full, with the rest retrieved from reference TRBV30 and TRBJ1-2, is SQTIHQWPATLVQPVGSPLSLECTVEGTSNPNLYWYRQAAGRGLQLLFYSVGIGQISSEVPQNLSASRPQDRQFILSSKKLLLSDSGFYLCAWRLDGINYGYTFGSGTRLTVV.

J is TRBJ1-2 and V is TRBV6-5; TRBD1 is a possible D gene (5 bases). Trimming pared 6 bases from V and 7 bases from J, leaving 21 bases between. The CDR3 has 15 amino acids. CDR1 is MNHEY and CDR2 is SVGAGI in the germline V gene. The CDR3 DNA follows: TGTGCCAGCAGCCTAACCAGGACACCTGGGGGTGGCTACACCTTC. This sequence encodes CASSLTRTPGGGYTF.

CDR3 region: CAWDSGPIYGYTF. In DNA form, the CDR3 reads TGTGCCTGGGATTCGGGACCGATCTATGGCTACACCTTC. This chain links TRBV30 with TRBJ1-2; weak D call: TRBD1 (5 bases). In germline, CDR1 is GTSNPN, CDR2 SVGIG (reference sequence). The V and J ends lost 5 bases and 4 bases respectively, with 14 bases between them. The CDR3 sequence is 13 residues long.

This sequence joins TRBV27 and TRBJ2-1, with D tentatively TRBD1 (6 bases). Per germline, CDR1 MNHEY and CDR2 SMNVEV (reference sequence). CDR3 length: 14 amino acids. V dropped 3 bases and J dropped 5 bases, with 11 bases sitting between them. CDR3 coding DNA: TGTGCCAGCAGTTTGCAGGGGACCCACAATGAGCAGTTCTTC. Protein sequence: CASSLQGTHNEQFF.

This sequence joins TRBV4-3 and TRBJ2-5; D ambiguous. This CDR3 is 13 amino acids long. The germline CDR1 and CDR2 sequences are LGHNA and YSLEER. V lost 0 bases, J lost 5 bases, and 7 bases lay in between. In DNA form, the CDR3 reads TGCGCCAGCAGCCAAGATGTACGGGAGACCCAGTACTTC. The encoded protein is CASSQDVRETQYF.

The chain is built from TRBV13 and TRBJ2-7, with 8 bases aligning to TRBD1. Germline V gene data show CDR1 as PRHDT and CDR2 as FYEKMQ (reference sequence). CDR3 length equals 14 residues. The J segment lost 7 bases and the V segment lost 7 bases, leaving 12 bases of the junction unmatched. In DNA, the CDR3 is TGTGCCAGCACCTGGGGGCAGGGGGCAAGGGAGCAGTACTTC. Translated: CASTWGQGAREQYF.

This chain links TRBV2 with TRBJ2-7; 8 nucleotides align to TRBD1. Looked up from germline, CDR1 is SNHLY and CDR2 is FYNNEI. The CDR3 totals 15 residues. With V trimmed by 7 bases and J by 3 bases, 11 bases remained unmatched. CDR3 bases: TGTGCCAGCACTTCAAGACAGGGGTCGGACTACGAGCAGTACTTC. It yields the protein CASTSRQGSDYEQYF.

The chain links TRBV29-1 to TRBJ1-1; D unclear. This CDR3 has 11 residues. The germline CDR1 and CDR2 sequences are SQVTM and ANQGSEA. Trimming cost V 5 bases and J 4 bases, with 8 bases left between them. The CDR3 loop reads CSVWVGTEAFF. CDR3 DNA: TGCAGCGTTTGGGTAGGCACTGAAGCTTTCTTT.

The V gene is TRBV4-1, the J gene TRBJ1-5; D uncertain. The CDR3 consists of 13 residues. V was cut by 5 bases and J by 4 bases, with 9 bases left in between. Germline CDR1 and CDR2: MGHRA and YSYEKL. The CDR3 DNA follows: TGCGCCAGCAGCGAAAGTGGGAATCAGCCCCAGCATTTT. Translation: CASSESGNQPQHF.

The chain carries TRBV7-6 and TRBJ2-1, with a tentative D call TRBD1 (5 bases). The V gene's germline CDR1 is SGHVS and CDR2 FNYEAQ. The germline V and J ends were trimmed by 2 bases and 8 bases, with 10 bases remaining between them. This CDR3 is 13 amino acids long. DNA for the CDR3: TGTGCCAGCAGCTTAAGACAGCAGCATGAGCAGTTCTTC. This codes for CASSLRQQHEQFF. Full variable domain (outside the CDR3, taken from reference TRBV7-6 and TRBJ2-1): GAGVSQSPRYKVTKRGQDVALRCDPISGHVSLYWYRQALGQGPEFLTYFNYEAQQDKSGLPNDRFSAERPEGSISTLTIQRTEQRDSAMYRCASSLRQQHEQFFGPGTRLTVL.